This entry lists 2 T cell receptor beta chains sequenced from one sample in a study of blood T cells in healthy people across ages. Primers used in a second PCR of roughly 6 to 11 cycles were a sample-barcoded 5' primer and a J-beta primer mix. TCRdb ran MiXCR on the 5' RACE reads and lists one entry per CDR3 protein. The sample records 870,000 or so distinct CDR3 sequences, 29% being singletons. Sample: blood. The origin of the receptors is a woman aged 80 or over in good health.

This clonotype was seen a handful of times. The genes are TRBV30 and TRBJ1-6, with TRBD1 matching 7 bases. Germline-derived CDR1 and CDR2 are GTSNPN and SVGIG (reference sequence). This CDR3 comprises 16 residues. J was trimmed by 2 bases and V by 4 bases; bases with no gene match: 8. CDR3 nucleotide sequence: TGTGCCTGGAACCGCAACAGGGGAGCCTATAATTCACCCCTCCACTTT. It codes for CAWNRNRGAYNSPLHF.

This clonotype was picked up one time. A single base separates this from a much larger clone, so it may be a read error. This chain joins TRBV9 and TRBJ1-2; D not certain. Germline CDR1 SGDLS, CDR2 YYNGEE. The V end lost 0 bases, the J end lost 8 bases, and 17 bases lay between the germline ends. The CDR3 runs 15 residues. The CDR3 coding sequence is TGTGCCAGCAGCGTAGACGGGTGGTTGGCTAGAGGCTACACCTTC. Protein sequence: CASSVDGWLARGYTF.